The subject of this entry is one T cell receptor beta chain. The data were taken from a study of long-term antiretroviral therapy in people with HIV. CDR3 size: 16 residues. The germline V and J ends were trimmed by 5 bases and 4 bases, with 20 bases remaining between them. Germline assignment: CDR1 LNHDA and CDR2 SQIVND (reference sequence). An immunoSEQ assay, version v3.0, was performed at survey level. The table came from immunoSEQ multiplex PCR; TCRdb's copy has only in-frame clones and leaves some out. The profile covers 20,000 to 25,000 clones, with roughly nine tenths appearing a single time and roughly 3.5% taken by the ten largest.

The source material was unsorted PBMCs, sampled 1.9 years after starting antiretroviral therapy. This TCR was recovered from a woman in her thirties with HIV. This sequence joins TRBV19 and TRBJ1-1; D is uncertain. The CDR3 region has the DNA TGTGCCAGTAGTTCAAAGTACGGGAATGTGGGCACTGAAGCTTTCTTT. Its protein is CASSSKYGNVGTEAFF.